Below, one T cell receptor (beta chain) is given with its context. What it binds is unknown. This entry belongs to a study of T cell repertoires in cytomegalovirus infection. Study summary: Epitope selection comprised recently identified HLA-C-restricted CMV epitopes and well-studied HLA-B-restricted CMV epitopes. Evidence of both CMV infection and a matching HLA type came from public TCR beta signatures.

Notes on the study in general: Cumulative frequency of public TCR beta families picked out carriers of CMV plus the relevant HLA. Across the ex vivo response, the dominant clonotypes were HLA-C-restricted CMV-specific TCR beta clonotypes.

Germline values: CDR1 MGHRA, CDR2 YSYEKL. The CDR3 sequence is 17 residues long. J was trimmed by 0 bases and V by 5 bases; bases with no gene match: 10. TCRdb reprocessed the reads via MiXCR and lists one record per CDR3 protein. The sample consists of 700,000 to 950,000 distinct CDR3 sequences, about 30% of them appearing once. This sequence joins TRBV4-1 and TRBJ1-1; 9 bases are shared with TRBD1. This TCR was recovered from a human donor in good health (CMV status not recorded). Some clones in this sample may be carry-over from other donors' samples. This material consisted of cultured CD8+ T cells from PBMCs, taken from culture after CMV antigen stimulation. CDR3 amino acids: CASSATGTGIMNTEAFF. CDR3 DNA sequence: TGCGCCAGCAGCGCGACCGGGACAGGGATTATGAACACTGAAGCTTTCTTT.